This entry lists 21 T cell receptor beta chains sequenced from one sample in a study of monozygotic twins with inflammatory bowel disease. TCRdb reprocessed the 5' RACE reads and reports one entry per CDR3 protein, with no DNA. The sample table sets out 350,000 to 550,000 distinct CDR3 sequences. The sequenced sample was blood. Every receptor here comes from a human donor with ulcerative colitis or Crohn's disease, or a healthy co-twin of an affected twin (not recorded which).

This chain uses TRBV5-1 with TRBJ2-2; TCRdb reports TRBD2, a call that lacks DNA to check it against. This CDR3 is 17 amino acids long. Germline V gives CDR1 SGHRS, CDR2 YFSETQ. This chain's CDR3 is CASSLRPDPGVTGELFF. Complete variable domain (other parts from reference TRBV5-1 and TRBJ2-2): KAGVTQTPRYLIKTRGQQVTLSCSPISGHRSVSWYQQTPGQGLQFLFEYFSETQRNKGNFPGRFSGRQFSNSRSEMNVSTLELGDSALYLCASSLRPDPGVTGELFFGEGSRLTVL.

The J gene is TRBJ2-7, the V gene TRBV6-5. The CDR3 covers 14 residues. The germline gives CDR1 MNHEY, CDR2 SVGAGI. This chain's CDR3 is CASSYGGLTYEQYF.

This chain connects TRBV9 to TRBJ1-1; the TCRdb D gene call, TRBD1, has no DNA to confirm it. This CDR3 comprises 15 residues. Germline CDR1 is SGDLS and CDR2 is YYNGEE. The CDR3 loop reads CASSDGGRLNTEAFF. Together with reference TRBV9 and TRBJ1-1, the CDR3 gives the full variable domain: DSGVTQTPKHLITATGQRVTLRCSPRSGDLSVYWYQQSLDQGLQFLIQYYNGEERAKGNILERFSAQQFPDLHSELNLSSLELGDSALYFCASSDGGRLNTEAFFGQGTRLTVV.

The chain combines TRBV12-3 or TRBV12-4 with TRBJ2-7; there is no DNA to check the TCRdb D call of TRBD2. CDR3 length: 18 amino acids. CDR3 amino acids: CASSSGRPGTSGAYEQYF.

J is TRBJ2-1 and V is TRBV29-1; TCRdb returns TRBD1, unconfirmable since there is no DNA. The CDR3 covers 13 residues. Germline V lookup: CDR1 SQVTM, CDR2 ANQGSEA. The CDR3 loop is CSVEAPGTHEQFF.

The chain has TRBV7-9 and TRBJ2-7; no DNA is available, so the TRBD2 call from TCRdb remains unchecked. Germline-derived CDR1 and CDR2 are SEHNR and FQNEAQ (reference sequence). The CDR3 length is 14 residues. The CDR3 region is CASSLEIGGYEQYF.

The chain carries TRBV5-1 and TRBJ2-1; the TRBD2 assignment by TCRdb is unverifiable without DNA. This CDR3 is built from 14 residues. CDR1 is SGHRS, CDR2 YFSETQ, per germline. The CDR3 spells CASQNPSGYNEQFF. Filled out from reference TRBV5-1 and TRBJ2-1, the complete variable domain reads KAGVTQTPRYLIKTRGQQVTLSCSPISGHRSVSWYQQTPGQGLQFLFEYFSETQRNKGNFPGRFSGRQFSNSRSEMNVSTLELGDSALYLCASQNPSGYNEQFFGPGTRLTVL.

J is TRBJ2-5 and V is TRBV5-1; TCRdb proposes TRBD1, but this gene call is untestable without DNA. The CDR3 totals 14 residues. Looked up from germline, CDR1 is SGHRS and CDR2 is YFSETQ. The CDR3 reads CASSPLGQAETQYF.

This sequence joins TRBV9 and TRBJ2-1; the TRBD2 assignment by TCRdb is unverifiable without DNA. CDR3 length: 15 residues. Germline V gene lookup returns CDR1 SGDLS and CDR2 YYNGEE. The CDR3 is CASSVGASGIYEQFF.

The rearrangement links TRBV5-1 to TRBJ1-1; TCRdb outputs TRBD1, but without DNA this stays unchecked. The CDR3 loop spans 14 amino acids. Germline CDR1 is SGHRS and CDR2 is YFSETQ. This CDR3 reads CASSPQGPVQEAFF.

The chain links TRBV28 to TRBJ2-1; TCRdb names TRBD2, which stays unverified in the absence of DNA. CDR3 length: 15 residues. The germline gives CDR1 MDHEN, CDR2 SYDVKM. The CDR3: CASSPGTRAHREQFF.

The chain is built from TRBV5-1 and TRBJ2-3; absent DNA, TCRdb's TRBD1 call cannot be checked. Germline V lookup: CDR1 SGHRS, CDR2 YFSETQ. This CDR3 is 15 amino acids long. The CDR3 is CASSYRTGGTDTQYF.

This chain joins TRBV28 and TRBJ2-5; the TRBD1 assignment by TCRdb is unverifiable without DNA. Germline CDR1 and CDR2: MDHEN and SYDVKM. CDR3 length: 16 residues. The CDR3 protein is CASSLTGQLKLQTQYF.

This chain joins TRBV12-5 and TRBJ1-6. The germline V gene has CDR1 LGHNT and CDR2 FRNRAP. The CDR3 has 16 residues. The CDR3 here is CASGLVVGSVVSPLHF. Full variable domain (rest looked up from reference TRBV12-5 and TRBJ1-6): DARVTQTPRHKVTEMGQEVTMRCQPILGHNTVFWYRQTMMQGLELLAYFRNRAPLDDSGMPKDRFSAEMPDATLATLKIQPSEPRDSAVYFCASGLVVGSVVSPLHFGNGTRLTVT.

The chain combines TRBV20-1 with TRBJ2-5; lacking DNA, the TRBD1 call made by TCRdb goes unchecked. This CDR3 has 14 residues. Germline V lookup: CDR1 DFQATT, CDR2 SNEGSKA (reference sequence). The CDR3 region is CSASQEDSAETQYF.

This rearrangement joins TRBV5-1 to TRBJ2-7; TCRdb returns TRBD1, unconfirmable since there is no DNA. Germline CDR1 SGHRS, CDR2 YFSETQ. The length of the CDR3 is 14 residues. CDR3 loop: CASSLAGQSYEQYF.

The J gene is TRBJ2-1, the V gene TRBV7-9. In germline, CDR1 is SEHNR, CDR2 FQNEAQ (reference sequence). This CDR3 spans 12 amino acids. Here the CDR3 reads CASSSNLREQFF. The complete variable domain, with remaining parts taken from reference TRBV7-9 and TRBJ2-1, reads DTGVSQNPRHKITKRGQNVTFRCDPISEHNRLYWYRQTLGQGPEFLTYFQNEAQLEKSRLLSDRFSAERPKGSFSTLEIQRTEQGDSAMYLCASSSNLREQFFGPGTRLTVL.

The CDR3 spells CAISESDWETQYF. J is TRBJ2-5 and V is TRBV10-3. CDR1 is ENHRY, CDR2 SYGVKD, per germline. The CDR3 loop spans 13 amino acids.

This chain connects TRBV18 to TRBJ1-4. The CDR3 extends over 15 amino acids. CDR1 and CDR2 (germline): KGHSH, LQKENI. The CDR3 here is CASSLGLAVAEKLFF.

This chain uses TRBV7-6 with TRBJ1-2. This CDR3 contains 15 residues. Germline CDR1 and CDR2: SGHVS and FNYEAQ. The CDR3 is CASSPYAGANYGYTF.

The chain recombines TRBV7-3 with TRBJ2-3; no DNA is available, so the TRBD2 call from TCRdb remains unchecked. The germline gives CDR1 SGHTA, CDR2 FQGTGA. The CDR3 spans 14 residues. The CDR3 here is CASSLPGTTDTQYF.